This T cell receptor (beta chain) is from a study of OX40 agonist ivuxolimab in advanced cancers. Profiling relied on immunoSEQ multiplex PCR, and the TCRdb table lists in-frame clones only, not all of them. The data hold approximately 58,000 clones, with about 83% observed a single time. Germline V lookup: CDR1 MNHEY, CDR2 SMNVEV (reference sequence). The CDR3 consists of 13 residues. Trimming removed 4 bases from V and 7 bases from J; junction bases left unmatched: 5. The V call is TRBV27, the J call TRBJ2-5, with 8 bases matching TRBD2. This material consisted of CD4+ or CD8+ T cells sorted from blood, taken in a trial of the OX40 agonist ivuxolimab. The clonotype was recovered from an adult with an advanced solid tumor such as melanoma, head and neck, liver or kidney cancer. CDR3 amino acids: CASSYYSGATQYF. CDR3 DNA sequence: TGTGCCAGCAGTTACTATAGCGGGGCGACCCAGTACTTC.